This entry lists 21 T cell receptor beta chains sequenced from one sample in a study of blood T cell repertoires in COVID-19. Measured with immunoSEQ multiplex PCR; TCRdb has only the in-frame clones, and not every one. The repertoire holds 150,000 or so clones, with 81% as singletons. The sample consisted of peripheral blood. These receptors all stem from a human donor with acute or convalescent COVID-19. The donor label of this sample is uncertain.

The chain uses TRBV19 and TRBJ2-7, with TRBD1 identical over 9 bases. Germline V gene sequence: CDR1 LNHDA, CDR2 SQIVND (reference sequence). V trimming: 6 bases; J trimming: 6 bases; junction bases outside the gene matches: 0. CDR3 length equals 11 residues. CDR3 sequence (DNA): TGTGCCAGTAGGACAGGGGGCGAGCAGTACTTC. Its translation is CASRTGGEQYF.

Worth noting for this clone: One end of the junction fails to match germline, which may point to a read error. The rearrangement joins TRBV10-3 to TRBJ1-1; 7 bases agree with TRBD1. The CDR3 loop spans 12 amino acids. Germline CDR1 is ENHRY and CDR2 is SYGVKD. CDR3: CAISDKGQQVQF. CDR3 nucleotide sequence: TGTGCCATCAGTGACAAGGGACAGCAGGTACAGTTT.

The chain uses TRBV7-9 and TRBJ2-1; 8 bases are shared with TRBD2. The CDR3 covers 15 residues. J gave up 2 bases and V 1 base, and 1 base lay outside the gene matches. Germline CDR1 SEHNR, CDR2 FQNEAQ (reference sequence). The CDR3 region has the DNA TGTGCCAGCAGCTTAGGGCGGGGGGCCTACAATGAGCAGTTCTTC. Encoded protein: CASSLGRGAYNEQFF. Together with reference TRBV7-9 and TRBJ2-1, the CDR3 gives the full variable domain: DTGVSQNPRHKITKRGQNVTFRCDPISEHNRLYWYRQTLGQGPEFLTYFQNEAQLEKSRLLSDRFSAERPKGSFSTLEIQRTEQGDSAMYLCASSLGRGAYNEQFFGPGTRLTVL.

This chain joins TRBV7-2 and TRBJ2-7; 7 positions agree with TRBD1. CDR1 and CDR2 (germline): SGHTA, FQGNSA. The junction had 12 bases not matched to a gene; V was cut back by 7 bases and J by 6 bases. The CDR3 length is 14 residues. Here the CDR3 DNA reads TGTGCCAGCACCCAGGGGGATGTAATCGGCGAGCAGTACTTC. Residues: CASTQGDVIGEQYF. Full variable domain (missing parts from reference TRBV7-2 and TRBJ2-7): GAGVSQSPSNKVTEKGKDVELRCDPISGHTALYWYRQSLGQGLEFLIYFQGNSAPDKSGLPSDRFSAERTGGSVSTLTIQRTQQEDSAVYLCASTQGDVIGEQYFGPGTRLTVT.

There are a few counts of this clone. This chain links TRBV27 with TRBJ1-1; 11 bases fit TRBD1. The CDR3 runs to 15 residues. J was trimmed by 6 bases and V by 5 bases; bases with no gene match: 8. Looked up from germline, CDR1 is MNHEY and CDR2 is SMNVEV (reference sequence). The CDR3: CASSDSGTGGSEAFF. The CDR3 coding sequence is TGTGCCAGCAGTGACTCCGGGACAGGGGGATCTGAAGCTTTCTTT.

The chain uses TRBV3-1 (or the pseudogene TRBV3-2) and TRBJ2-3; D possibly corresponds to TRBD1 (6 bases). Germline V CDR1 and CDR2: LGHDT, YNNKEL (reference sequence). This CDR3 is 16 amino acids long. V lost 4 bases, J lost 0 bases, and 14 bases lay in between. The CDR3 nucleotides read TGTGCCAGCAGCCCGACCCGACAGGACAGCACAGATACGCAGTATTTT. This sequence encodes CASSPTRQDSTDTQYF.

CDR3 protein: CASSTQRGNEQFF. The DNA of the CDR3 is TGTGCCAGCAGTACCCAAAGGGGGAATGAGCAGTTCTTC. This chain links TRBV6-5 with TRBJ2-1; D may be TRBD1 (6 bases). Germline V lookup: CDR1 MNHEY, CDR2 SVGAGI. CDR3 length: 13 residues. V dropped 5 bases and J dropped 7 bases, with 12 bases sitting between them.

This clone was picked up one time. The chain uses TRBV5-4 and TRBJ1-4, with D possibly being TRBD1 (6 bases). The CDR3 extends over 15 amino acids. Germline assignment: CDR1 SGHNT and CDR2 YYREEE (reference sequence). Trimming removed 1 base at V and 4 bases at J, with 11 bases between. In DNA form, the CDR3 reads TGTGCCAGCAGCTTGAGTCGGACAGATAATGAAAAACTGTTTTTT. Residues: CASSLSRTDNEKLFF.

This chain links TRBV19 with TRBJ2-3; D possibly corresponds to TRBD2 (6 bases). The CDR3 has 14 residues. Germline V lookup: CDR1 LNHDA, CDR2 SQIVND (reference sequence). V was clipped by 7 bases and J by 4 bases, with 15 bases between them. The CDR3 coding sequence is TGTGCCAGTAAGACTAGTAGCCGCGCAGATACGCAGTATTTT. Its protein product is CASKTSSRADTQYF.

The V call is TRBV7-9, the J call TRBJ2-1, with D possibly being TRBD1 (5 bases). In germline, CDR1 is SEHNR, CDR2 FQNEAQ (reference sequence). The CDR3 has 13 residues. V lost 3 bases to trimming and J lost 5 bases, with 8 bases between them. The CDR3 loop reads CASSLGPNNEQFF. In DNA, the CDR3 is TGTGCCAGCAGCTTGGGGCCAAACAATGAGCAGTTCTTC.

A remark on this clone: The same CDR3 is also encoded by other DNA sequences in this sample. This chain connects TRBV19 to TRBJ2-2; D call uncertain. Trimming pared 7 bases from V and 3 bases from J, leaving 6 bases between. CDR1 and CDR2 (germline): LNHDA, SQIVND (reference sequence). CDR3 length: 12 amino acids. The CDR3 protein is CASTPYTGELFF. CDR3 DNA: TGTGCCAGTACCCCGTACACCGGGGAGCTGTTTTTT.

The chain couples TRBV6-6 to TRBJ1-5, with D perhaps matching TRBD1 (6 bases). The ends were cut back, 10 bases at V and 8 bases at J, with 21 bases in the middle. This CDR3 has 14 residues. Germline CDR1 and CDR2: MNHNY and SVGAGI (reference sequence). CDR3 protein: CATLGGAAGKPQHF. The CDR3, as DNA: TGTGCCACCCTCGGGGGGGCAGCCGGAAAGCCCCAGCATTTT.

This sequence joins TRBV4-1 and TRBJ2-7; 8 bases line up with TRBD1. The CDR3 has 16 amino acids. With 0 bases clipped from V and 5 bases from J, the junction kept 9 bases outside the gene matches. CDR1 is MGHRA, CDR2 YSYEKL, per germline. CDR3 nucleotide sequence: TGCGCCAGCAGCCAAGATCATTTAACAGGGGGAGACGAGCAGTACTTC. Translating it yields CASSQDHLTGGDEQYF.

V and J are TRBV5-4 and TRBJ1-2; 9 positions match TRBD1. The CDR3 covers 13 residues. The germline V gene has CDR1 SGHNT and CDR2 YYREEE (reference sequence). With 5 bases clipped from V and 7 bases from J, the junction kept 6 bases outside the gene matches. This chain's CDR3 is CASSRDRVGGYTF. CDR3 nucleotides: TGTGCCAGCAGTCGGGACAGGGTAGGTGGCTACACCTTC. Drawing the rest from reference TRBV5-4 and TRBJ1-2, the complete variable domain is ETGVTQSPTHLIKTRGQQVTLRCSSQSGHNTVSWYQQALGQGPQFIFQYYREEENGRGNFPPRFSGLQFPNYSSELNVNALELDDSALYLCASSRDRVGGYTFGSGTRLTVV.

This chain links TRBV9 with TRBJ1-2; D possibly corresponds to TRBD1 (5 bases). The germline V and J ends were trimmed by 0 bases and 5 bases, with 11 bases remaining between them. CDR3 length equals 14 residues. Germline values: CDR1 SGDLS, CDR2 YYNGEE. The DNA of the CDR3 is TGTGCCAGCAGCGTAGGACAGCTCACATATGGCTACACCTTC. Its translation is CASSVGQLTYGYTF.

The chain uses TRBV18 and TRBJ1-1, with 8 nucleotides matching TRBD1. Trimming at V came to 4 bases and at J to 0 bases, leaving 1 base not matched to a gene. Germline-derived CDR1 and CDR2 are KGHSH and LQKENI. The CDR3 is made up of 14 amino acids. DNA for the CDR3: TGTGCCAGCTCACGACAGGGGATGAACACTGAAGCTTTCTTT. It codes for CASSRQGMNTEAFF.

This CDR3 reads CASSPGEPRGEAFF. The DNA of the CDR3 is TGTGCCAGCTCACCAGGGGAGCCAAGGGGGGAAGCTTTCTTT. The V gene is TRBV18, the J gene TRBJ1-1, with D possibly being TRBD1 (6 bases). CDR1 and CDR2 from the germline V gene are KGHSH and LQKENI. This CDR3 is 14 amino acids long. Trimming left V 2 bases short and J 8 bases short, with 15 bases between.

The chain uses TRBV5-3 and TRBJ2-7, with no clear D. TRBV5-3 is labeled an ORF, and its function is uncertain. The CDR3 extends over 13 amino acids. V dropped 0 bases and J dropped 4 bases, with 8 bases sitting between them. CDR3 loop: CARSLEQLYEQYV. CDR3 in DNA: TGTGCCAGAAGCTTGGAACAGCTTTACGAGCAGTACGTC.

The CDR3 bases are TGTGTCTCACAGGGCCTGAACACTGAAGCTTTCTTT. Its protein is CVSQGLNTEAFF. V is TRBV6-4 and J is TRBJ1-1, with D perhaps TRBD1 (6 bases). The CDR3 is made up of 12 amino acids. Germline V lookup: CDR1 MRHNA, CDR2 SNTAGT.

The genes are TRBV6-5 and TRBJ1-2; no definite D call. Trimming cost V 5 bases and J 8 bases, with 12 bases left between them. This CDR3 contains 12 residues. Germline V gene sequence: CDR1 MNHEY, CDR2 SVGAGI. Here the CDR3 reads CASSPSGEGYTF. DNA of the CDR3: TGTGCCAGCAGTCCCTCTGGGGAGGGCTACACCTTC.

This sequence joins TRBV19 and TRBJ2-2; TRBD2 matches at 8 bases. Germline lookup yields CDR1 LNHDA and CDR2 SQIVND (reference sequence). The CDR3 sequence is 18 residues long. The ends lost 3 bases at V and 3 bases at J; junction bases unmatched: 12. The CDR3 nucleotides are TGTGCCAGTAGTATCTCCCCCCGGGCGGGGGGATACACCGGGGAGCTGTTTTTT. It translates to CASSISPRAGGYTGELFF.